These 2 T cell receptor beta chains originate from one sample sequenced in a study of blood T cell repertoires in COVID-19. The data were produced by immunoSEQ multiplex PCR, yet TCRdb's version contains in-frame clones alone and is incomplete. The data contain around 160,000 clones, roughly 80% of them singletons. The sample taken for sequencing was peripheral blood. Source of these receptors: a human donor in a cohort sampled during active COVID-19.

The chain has TRBV7-9 and TRBJ1-2; D is possibly TRBD1 (5 bases). CDR1 and CDR2 from the germline V gene are SEHNR and FQNEAQ (reference sequence). The CDR3 spans 13 residues. The V end was cut by 1 base, the J end by 5 bases, with 8 bases between. Here the CDR3 reads CASSLGQGYGYTF. The CDR3 region has the DNA TGTGCCAGCAGCTTAGGGCAGGGATATGGCTACACCTTC.

Of note for this clone: This sample includes further DNA sequences coding for the same CDR3. The chain combines TRBV9 with TRBJ2-5; 11 nucleotides match TRBD1. V lost 3 bases to trimming and J lost 5 bases; unmatched junction nucleotides: 3. Germline V gene data show CDR1 as SGDLS and CDR2 as YYNGEE. The CDR3 is 14 residues long. CDR3 sequence reads: CASSGTGGLETQYF. The CDR3 nucleotides are TGTGCCAGCAGCGGGACAGGGGGCTTGGAGACCCAGTACTTC.